These 15 T cell receptor beta chains were sequenced from one sample in a study of cytomegalovirus exposure and HLA in healthy donors. Both 60 Vbeta primers and 13 Jbeta primers went into the PCR. Method: immunoSEQ multiplex PCR; TCRdb's copy keeps in-frame clones and lacks some. The sample records about 110,000 clones, 75% to 85% being singletons. Sequenced material: PBMCs. These receptors were obtained from a man aged 45-65 years in good health and CMV-seronegative.

This clone was detected only a few times. The chain employs TRBV4-2 and TRBJ1-4; possible D gene TRBD1, 6 bases. The CDR3 is 16 amino acids. Looked up from germline, CDR1 is LGHNA and CDR2 is YNFKEQ. Trimming removed 3 bases at V and 6 bases at J, with 17 bases between. The CDR3 nucleotides read TGTGCCAGCAGCCAGGCCTACAGGGTTACATATGAAAAACTGTTTTTT. It specifies CASSQAYRVTYEKLFF.

The chain combines TRBV19 with TRBJ1-1; D is uncertain. Germline V gene sequence: CDR1 LNHDA, CDR2 SQIVND (reference sequence). The CDR3 loop spans 16 amino acids. Trimming left V 5 bases short and J 2 bases short, with 18 bases between. This CDR3 is CASSPRRPQGNTEAFF. The CDR3 DNA sequence: TGTGCCAGTAGTCCTAGACGTCCCCAAGGAAACACTGAAGCTTTCTTT.

V gene TRBV21-1 combines with J gene TRBJ2-5; TRBD1, as called in the table, went unchecked against the DNA. TRBV21-1 has pseudogene status. This CDR3 is built from 16 residues. The CDR3 DNA is TGTGCCAGCAGCAAACCTCTCGGGACAGAACAAGAGACCCAGTACTTC. This encodes CASSKPLGTEQETQYF.

The rearrangement links TRBV2 to TRBJ2-7, with 9 nucleotides matching TRBD1. With V trimmed by 6 bases and J by 3 bases, 3 bases remained unmatched. Germline V CDR1 and CDR2: SNHLY, FYNNEI. The CDR3 runs to 13 residues. The CDR3 sequence: CASSQTGGYEQYV. Written as DNA, the CDR3 is TGTGCCAGCAGCCAGACAGGGGGCTACGAGCAGTACGTC.

The CDR3 bases are TGCGCCAGCAGCTCTGCAGGGGGCGCAGATACGCAGTATTTT. Amino acid sequence: CASSSAGGADTQYF. The rearrangement joins TRBV5-1 to TRBJ2-3, with 8 bases that match TRBD1. With 3 bases clipped from V and 4 bases from J, the junction kept 4 bases outside the gene matches. Germline CDR1 SGHRS, CDR2 YFSETQ. There are 14 residues in the CDR3.

The J gene is TRBJ1-6, the V gene TRBV5-1; TRBD1 matches 8 bases. This CDR3 spans 15 amino acids. From germline, CDR1 is SGHRS and CDR2 YFSETQ. V lost 0 bases to trimming and J lost 5 bases; unmatched junction nucleotides: 1. The CDR3, as DNA: TGCGCCAGCAGCTTGGCGGACAGGGATAATTCACCCCTCCACTTT. Its protein product is CASSLADRDNSPLHF.

V gene TRBV2 combines with J gene TRBJ2-2; perhaps TRBD1 as D (6 bases). The V end was cut by 6 bases, the J end by 2 bases, with 10 bases between. The CDR3 totals 14 residues. In germline, CDR1 is SNHLY, CDR2 FYNNEI. The CDR3 nucleotides read TGTGCCAGCAGCCAGGGGATAAACACCGGGGAGCTGTTTTTT. It translates to CASSQGINTGELFF.

The V call is TRBV27, the J call TRBJ2-3; the D gene is possibly TRBD2 (5 bases). This CDR3 contains 16 residues. Between the trimmed V and J ends, which lost 8 bases and 0 bases, there was a span of 18 bases. Germline loops: CDR1 MNHEY, CDR2 SMNVEV (reference sequence). Written as DNA, the CDR3 is TGTGCCAGCGTCCACCTCTCGGGCGGGAGCACAGATACGCAGTATTTT. It codes for CASVHLSGGSTDTQYF.

This chain connects TRBV30 to TRBJ1-3, with D possibly matching TRBD1 (5 bases). V lost 3 bases to trimming and J lost 2 bases, with 11 bases between them. CDR3 length: 14 residues. The germline V gene encodes CDR1 GTSNPN and CDR2 SVGIG (reference sequence). For the CDR3, the DNA is TGTGCCTGGAGCCACGGGGGGACTGGAAACACCATATATTTT. Protein sequence: CAWSHGGTGNTIYF.

CDR3 sequence: CASSQGQRITTSPLHF. CDR3 nucleotides: TGTGCCAGCAGCCAAGGTCAGCGGATCACCACTTCACCCCTCCACTTT. V usage is TRBV14 and J usage is TRBJ1-6; unclear D gene. Germline V gives CDR1 SGHDN, CDR2 FVKESK. CDR3 length equals 16 residues. V lost 1 base, J lost 9 bases, and 16 bases lay in between.

The rearrangement joins TRBV6-6 to TRBJ1-5, with D unresolved. The germline V and J ends were trimmed by 6 bases and 5 bases, with 11 bases remaining between them. CDR3 length: 13 residues. Germline loops: CDR1 MNHNY, CDR2 SVGAGI (reference sequence). Here the CDR3 DNA reads TGTGCCAGCAGAAACGGCGGTGATCAGCCCCAGCATTTT. Translation gives CASRNGGDQPQHF.

This chain joins TRBV5-4 and TRBJ2-5; maybe TRBD2 (6 bases). This CDR3 contains 16 residues. CDR1 and CDR2 (germline): SGHNT, YYREEE (reference sequence). Trimming took off 0 bases at V and 2 bases at J, with 14 bases between the two ends. The CDR3 nucleotides are TGTGCCAGCAGCTTGGAGGCGGGGCGGTCTCAAGAGACCCAGTACTTC. Translation: CASSLEAGRSQETQYF. Looking up the rest from reference TRBV5-4 and TRBJ2-5 gives the full variable domain: ETGVTQSPTHLIKTRGQQVTLRCSSQSGHNTVSWYQQALGQGPQFIFQYYREEENGRGNFPPRFSGLQFPNYSSELNVNALELDDSALYLCASSLEAGRSQETQYFGPGTRLLVL.

The CDR3 region is CASSQERFAGNTGELFF. The CDR3 DNA sequence: TGCGCCAGCAGCCAAGAACGATTCGCGGGGAACACCGGGGAGCTGTTTTTT. The chain has TRBV4-3 and TRBJ2-2; a weak D match, TRBD2 (5 bases). CDR1 LGHNA and CDR2 YSLEER come from the germline V gene. The CDR3 has 17 amino acids. Trimming left V 0 bases short and J 1 base short, with 12 bases between.

The chain uses TRBV2 and TRBJ1-6; D unclear. V gave up 8 bases and J gave up 6 bases, with 14 bases separating them. The CDR3 covers 14 residues. CDR1 and CDR2 from the germline V gene are SNHLY and FYNNEI. CDR3 sequence (DNA): TGTGCCAGCGGTCGGGGAGACCGTAATTCACCCCTCCACTTT. It specifies CASGRGDRNSPLHF.

The chain is built from TRBV6-1 and TRBJ2-3; a weak D match, TRBD2 (7 bases). Germline-derived CDR1 and CDR2 are MNHNS and SASEGT. The CDR3 loop spans 14 amino acids. The V gene lost 7 bases and the J gene lost 2 bases, with 13 bases spanning the gap. This CDR3 reads CASKGGQYTDTQYF. The CDR3 region has the DNA TGTGCCAGCAAGGGGGGGCAGTACACAGATACGCAGTATTTT.